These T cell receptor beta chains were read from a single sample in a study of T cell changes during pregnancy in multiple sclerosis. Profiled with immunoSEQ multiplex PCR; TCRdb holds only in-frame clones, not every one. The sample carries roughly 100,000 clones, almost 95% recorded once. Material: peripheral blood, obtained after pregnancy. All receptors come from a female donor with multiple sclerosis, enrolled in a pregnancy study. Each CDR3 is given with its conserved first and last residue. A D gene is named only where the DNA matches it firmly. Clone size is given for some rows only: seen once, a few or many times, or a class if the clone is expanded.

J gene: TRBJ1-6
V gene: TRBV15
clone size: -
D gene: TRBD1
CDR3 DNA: TGTGCCACCAGCAGAGATCGAGGACAGGGGTCACCCCTCCACTTT
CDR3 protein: CATSRDRGQGSPLHF

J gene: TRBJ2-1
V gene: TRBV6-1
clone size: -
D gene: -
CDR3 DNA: TGTGCCAGCAGTGCCGATTTGAGCTCCTACAATGAGCAGTTCTTC
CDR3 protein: CASSADLSSYNEQFF

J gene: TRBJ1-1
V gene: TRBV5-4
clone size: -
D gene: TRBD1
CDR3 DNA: TGTGCCAGCAGCTTGGGACAGGGGTACACTGAAGCTTTCTTT
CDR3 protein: CASSLGQGYTEAFF

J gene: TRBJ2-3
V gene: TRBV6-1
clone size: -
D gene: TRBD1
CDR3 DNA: TGTGCCAGCGGGAGGACAGGGGATACAGATACGCAGTATTTT
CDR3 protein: CASGRTGDTDTQYF

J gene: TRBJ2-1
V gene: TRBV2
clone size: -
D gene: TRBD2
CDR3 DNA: TGTGCCAGCAGTGAAGGAGTAGCGGGAGGAGGGAGTGAGCAGTTCTTC
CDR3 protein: CASSEGVAGGGSEQFF

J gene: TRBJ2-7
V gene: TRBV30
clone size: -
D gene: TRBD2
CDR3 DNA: TGTGCCTGGAGTGTACGGAGACTAGCGGCCCGCTCCTACGAGCAGTACTTC
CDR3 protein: CAWSVRRLAARSYEQYF

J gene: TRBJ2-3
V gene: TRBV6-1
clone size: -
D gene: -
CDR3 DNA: TGTGCCAGCAGTGAAGCGCTGGCTAGCGGGACAGGAGGTACGCAGTATTTT
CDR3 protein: CASSEALASGTGGTQYF

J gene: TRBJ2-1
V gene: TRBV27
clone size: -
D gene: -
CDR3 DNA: TGTGCCAGCAGCCCCCTCCCCTTAGCGACTGAGCAGTTCTTC
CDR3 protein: CASSPLPLATEQFF

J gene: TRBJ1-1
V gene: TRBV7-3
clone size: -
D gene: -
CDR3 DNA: TGTGCCAGCAGCTCCCGACCTGGGCAAGAAGCTTTCTTT
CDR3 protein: CASSSRPGQEAFF

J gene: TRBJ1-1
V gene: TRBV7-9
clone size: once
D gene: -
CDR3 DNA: TGTGCCAGCAGCTTAGTAGAGGGCCAGAACACTGAAGCTTTCTTT
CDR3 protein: CASSLVEGQNTEAFF

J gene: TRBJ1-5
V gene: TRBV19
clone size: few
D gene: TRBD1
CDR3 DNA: TGTGCCAGTACGTCAGGCTTCAGGGGGCTAATAAGCAATCAGCCCCAGCATTTT
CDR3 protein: CASTSGFRGLISNQPQHF

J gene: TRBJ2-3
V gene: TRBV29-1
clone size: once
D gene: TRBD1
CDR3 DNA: TGCAGCGTTACCGGGACAGTGACAGATACGCAGTATTTT
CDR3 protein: CSVTGTVTDTQYF

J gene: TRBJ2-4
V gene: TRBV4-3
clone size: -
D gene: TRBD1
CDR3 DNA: TGCGCCAGCAGCCACCGATGGCAGGGGGATAACATTCAGTACTTC
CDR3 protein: CASSHRWQGDNIQYF

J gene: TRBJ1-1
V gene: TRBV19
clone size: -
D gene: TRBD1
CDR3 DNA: TGTGCCAGTAGTATGGGGACAGCGGGGAACACTGAAGCTTTCTTT
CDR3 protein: CASSMGTAGNTEAFF

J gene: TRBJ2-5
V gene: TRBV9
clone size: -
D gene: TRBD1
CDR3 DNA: TGTGCCAGCAGAGGGACAGGGGAAGAGACCCAGTACTTC
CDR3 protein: CASRGTGEETQYF

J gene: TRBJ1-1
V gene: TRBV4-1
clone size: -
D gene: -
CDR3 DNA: TGCGCCAGCAGCCAAGACGCCGGAGGGATTGATGAAGCTTTCTTT
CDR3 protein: CASSQDAGGIDEAFF

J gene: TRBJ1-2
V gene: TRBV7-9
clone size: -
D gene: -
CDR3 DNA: TGTGCCAGCAGGCACAGAGTAGCTAACTATGGCTACACCTTC
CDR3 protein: CASRHRVANYGYTF

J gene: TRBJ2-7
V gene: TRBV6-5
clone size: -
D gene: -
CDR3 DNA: TGTGCCAGCAGACATCCTCAGGGCAGCGAGCAGTACTTC
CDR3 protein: CASRHPQGSEQYF

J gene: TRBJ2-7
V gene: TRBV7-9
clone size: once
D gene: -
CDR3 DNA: TGTGCCAGCAGCCCCCGGGAAAACGCCTACGAGCAGTACTTC
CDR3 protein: CASSPRENAYEQYF

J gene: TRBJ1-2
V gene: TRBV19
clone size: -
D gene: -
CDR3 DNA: TGTGCCGGAGAGCCAGGAGGTTTTGGTGGCTACACCTTC
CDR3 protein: CAGEPGGFGGYTF

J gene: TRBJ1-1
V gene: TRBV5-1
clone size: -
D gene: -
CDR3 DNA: TGCGCCAGCAGCTTGGAAGGGGGATTGAACACTGAAGCTTTCTTT
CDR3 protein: CASSLEGGLNTEAFF

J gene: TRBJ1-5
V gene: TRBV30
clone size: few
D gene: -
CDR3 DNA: TGTGCCTGGAGTGGGGGGACAAGGGGGAATCAGCCCCAGCATTTT
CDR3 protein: CAWSGGTRGNQPQHF

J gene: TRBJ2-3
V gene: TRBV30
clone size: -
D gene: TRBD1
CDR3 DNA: TGTGCCTGGAGGCAGACAGGGGTGCGGATAAAGCAGTATTTT
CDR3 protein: CAWRQTGVRIKQYF

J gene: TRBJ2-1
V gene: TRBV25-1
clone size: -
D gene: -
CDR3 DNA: TGTGCCAGCAGTACCCGGGAGTTTGCCTACAATGAGCAGTTCTTC
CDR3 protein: CASSTREFAYNEQFF

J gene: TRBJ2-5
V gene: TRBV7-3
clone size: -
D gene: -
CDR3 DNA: TGTGCCAGCAGCTTACCGGGATCACAAGAGACCCAGTACTTC
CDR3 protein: CASSLPGSQETQYF

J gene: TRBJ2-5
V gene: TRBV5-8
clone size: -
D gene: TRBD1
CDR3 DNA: TGTGCCAGCAGCCAGGGACAGTCCCTCCAAGAGACCCAGTACTTC
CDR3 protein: CASSQGQSLQETQYF

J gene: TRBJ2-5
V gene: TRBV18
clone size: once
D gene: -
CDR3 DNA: TGTGCCAGCTCACCAGGGCAGGTTGGGACCCAGTACTTC
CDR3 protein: CASSPGQVGTQYF

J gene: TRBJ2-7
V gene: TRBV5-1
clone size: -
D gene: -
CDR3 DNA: TGCGCCAGCAGCTTGGTGGGGGGCGAGCAGTACTTC
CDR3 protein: CASSLVGGEQYF

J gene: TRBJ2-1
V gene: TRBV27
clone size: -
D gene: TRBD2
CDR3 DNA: TGTGCCAGCAGTTTATCGCTAGCGGGTAATGGAGGTGAGCAGTTCTTC
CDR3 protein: CASSLSLAGNGGEQFF

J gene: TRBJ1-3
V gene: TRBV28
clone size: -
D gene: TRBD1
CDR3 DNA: TGTGCCAGCAGTTTAGGACAGGGCTCACAAGGAAACACCATATATTTT
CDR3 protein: CASSLGQGSQGNTIYF

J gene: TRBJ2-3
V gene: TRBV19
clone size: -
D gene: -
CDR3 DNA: TGTGCCAGTAGCCCGAACGTGGGGGGATATACGCAGTATTTT
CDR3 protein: CASSPNVGGYTQYF

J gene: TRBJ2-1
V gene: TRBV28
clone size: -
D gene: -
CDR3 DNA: TGTGCCAGCAGTTTATCGGGGATAGAGCAGTTCTTC
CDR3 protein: CASSLSGIEQFF

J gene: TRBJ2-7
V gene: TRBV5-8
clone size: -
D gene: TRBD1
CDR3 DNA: TGTGCCAGCAGCAGGGGACAGGGGGTACCTGACGAGCAGTACTTC
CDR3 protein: CASSRGQGVPDEQYF

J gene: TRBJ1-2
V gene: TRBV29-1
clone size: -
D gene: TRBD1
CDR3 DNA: TGCAGCGTTGTACAGGGGAGAGGCTACACCTTC
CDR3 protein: CSVVQGRGYTF

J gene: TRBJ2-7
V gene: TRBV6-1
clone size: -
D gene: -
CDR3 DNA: TGTGCCAGCAGTGAACTCTTTTACGAGCAGTACTTC
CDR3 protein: CASSELFYEQYF

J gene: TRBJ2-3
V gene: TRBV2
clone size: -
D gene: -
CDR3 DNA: TGTGCCAGCAGCCCCCAGCAGGGTCCAGATACGCAGTATTTT
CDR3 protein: CASSPQQGPDTQYF

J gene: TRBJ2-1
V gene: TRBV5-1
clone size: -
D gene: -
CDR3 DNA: TGCGCCAGCAGCTTGGTCCTTGGGCCCAGCTCCTACAATGAGCAGTTCTTC
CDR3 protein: CASSLVLGPSSYNEQFF

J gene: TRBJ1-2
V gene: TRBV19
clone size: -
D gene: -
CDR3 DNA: TGTGCCAGCCAAGGACAACTGGCAATCTATGGCTACACCTTC
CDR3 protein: CASQGQLAIYGYTF

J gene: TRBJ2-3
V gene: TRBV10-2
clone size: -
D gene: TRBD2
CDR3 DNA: TGCGCCAGCAGTGTTGCGGGAGGTTCAGATACGCAGTATTTT
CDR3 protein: CASSVAGGSDTQYF

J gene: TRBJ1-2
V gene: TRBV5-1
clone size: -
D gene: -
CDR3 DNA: TGCGCCAGCAGCTTAAATCGGGGGGCCTTTAACTATGGCTACACCTTC
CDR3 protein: CASSLNRGAFNYGYTF

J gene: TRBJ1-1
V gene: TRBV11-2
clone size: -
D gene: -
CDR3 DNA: TGTGCCAGCAGCCTACAGGTGAGGTTGAACACTGAAGCTTTCTTT
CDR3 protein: CASSLQVRLNTEAFF

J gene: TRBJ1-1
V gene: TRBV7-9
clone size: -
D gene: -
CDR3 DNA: TGTGCCAGCAGCATTCCCGGGGGCACTGAAGCTTTCTTT
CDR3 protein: CASSIPGGTEAFF

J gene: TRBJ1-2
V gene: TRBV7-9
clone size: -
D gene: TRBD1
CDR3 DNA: TGTGCCAGCAGCTTTCCGGACAGGGGAGGCTACACCTTC
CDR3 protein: CASSFPDRGGYTF

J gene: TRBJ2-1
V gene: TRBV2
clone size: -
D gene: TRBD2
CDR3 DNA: TGTGCCAGCAGGGAGACTAGCGGGTTAAGCTCCTACAATGAGCAGTTCTTC
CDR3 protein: CASRETSGLSSYNEQFF

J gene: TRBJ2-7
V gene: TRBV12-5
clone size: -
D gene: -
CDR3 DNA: TGTGCTAGTGGTTTGGTACTAACTGGTATTGATTACGAGCAGTACTTC
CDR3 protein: CASGLVLTGIDYEQYF

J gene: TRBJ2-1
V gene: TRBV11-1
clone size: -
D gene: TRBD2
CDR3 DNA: TGTGCCAGCACCGGGGCTAGCGGGGGGGCTGCCTACAATGAGCAGTTCTTC
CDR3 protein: CASTGASGGAAYNEQFF

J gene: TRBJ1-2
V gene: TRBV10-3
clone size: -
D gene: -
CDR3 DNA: TGTGCCATCAGTGAGGGGGCCCTGTCCTATGGCTACACCTTC
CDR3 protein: CAISEGALSYGYTF

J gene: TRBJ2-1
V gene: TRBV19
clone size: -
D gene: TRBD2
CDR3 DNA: TGTGCCAGTAGTCCCCGAGCGGGAGGTCCCTACAATGAGCAGTTCTTC
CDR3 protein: CASSPRAGGPYNEQFF

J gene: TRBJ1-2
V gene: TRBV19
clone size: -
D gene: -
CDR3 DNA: TGTGCCAGTAGTGCACAGGCTCCGGGGGGTGGCTACACCTTC
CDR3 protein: CASSAQAPGGGYTF

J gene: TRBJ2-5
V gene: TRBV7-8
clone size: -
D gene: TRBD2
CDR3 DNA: TGTGCCAGCAGCCCTCGGGGGGGGGAGACCCAGTACTTC
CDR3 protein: CASSPRGGETQYF

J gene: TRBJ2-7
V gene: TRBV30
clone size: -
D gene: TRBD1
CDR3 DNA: TGTGCCTGGACCCGGGACAGGGGTAACCAGCAGTACTTC
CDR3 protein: CAWTRDRGNQQYF

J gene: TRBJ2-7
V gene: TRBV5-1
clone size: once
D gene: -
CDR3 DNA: TGCGCCAGCAGCTTGGGCGCTAGTTCTTGGGAGCAGTACTTC
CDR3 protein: CASSLGASSWEQYF

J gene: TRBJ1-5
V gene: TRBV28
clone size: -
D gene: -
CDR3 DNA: TGTGCCAGCAGTCCCCCGGGGGGGGGTTATAGCAATCAGCCCCAGCATTTT
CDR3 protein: CASSPPGGGYSNQPQHF

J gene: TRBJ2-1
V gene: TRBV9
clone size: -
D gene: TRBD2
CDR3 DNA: TGTGCCAGCAGCGGGACTAGCGGGAGCCTGGATGAGCAGTTCTTC
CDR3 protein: CASSGTSGSLDEQFF

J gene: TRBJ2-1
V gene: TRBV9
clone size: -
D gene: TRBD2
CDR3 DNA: TGTGCCAGCAGCGTGGGGGGACTAGCCGACAATGAGCAGTTCTTC
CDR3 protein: CASSVGGLADNEQFF

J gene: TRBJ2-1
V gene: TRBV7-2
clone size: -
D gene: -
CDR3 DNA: TGTGCCAGCAGCCAACACCCCAATGAGCAGTTCTTC
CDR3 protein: CASSQHPNEQFF